This T cell receptor (beta chain) stems from a study of T cells in localized non-small cell lung cancer. Study-wide results and limits: Highest T cell clonality was seen in uninvolved adjacent lung, surpassing that measured in tumor. When the top 100 tumor clones were examined, a median approximately 59 of them also appeared in the adjacent lung, which was paired and uninvolved.

Produced via immunoSEQ multiplex PCR; TCRdb's table is partial and in-frame only. The sample contains tens of thousands of clones, around nine tenths of which appear only once. Trimming removed 4 bases from V and 5 bases from J; junction bases left unmatched: 5. The CDR3 extends over 14 amino acids. Germline-derived CDR1 and CDR2 are SGDLS and YYNGEE. This clone was detected a few times. Its antigen is unidentified. The chain employs TRBV9 and TRBJ2-5; 10 bases match TRBD1. The clonotype comes from a female donor with stage II lung adenocarcinoma. The input for sequencing was PBMCs, taken before any cancer treatment. CDR3 loop: CASSLGQGVETQYF. In DNA, the CDR3 is TGTGCCAGCAGCCTCGGACAGGGGGTCGAGACCCAGTACTTC.